This T cell receptor beta chain came from a study of cytomegalovirus exposure and HLA in healthy donors. Notes on the study in general: Later analysis revealed greater clonal expansion in HLA-associated TCR beta chains than in equally common others. It emerged from a later analysis that several of the most significant clusters appeared to be linked to common viral pathogens.

V was trimmed by 4 bases and J by 3 bases, leaving 6 bases between them. This CDR3 is built from 12 residues. Germline assignment: CDR1 SQVTM and CDR2 ANQGSEA. The study ran its PCR with 60 Vbeta and 13 Jbeta primers. Source study methods: Roughly 9.9 million shared chains were among the roughly 80 million unique TCR beta chains that a later analysis counted. The assay was immunoSEQ multiplex PCR, and TCRdb's table has in-frame clones only and misses some. The D gene and trimming were derived from the DNA, and the V and J assignments and clone size from that table. The sample lists about 140,000 clones, around 10% seen once, with approximately 2% in the top ten. This clone has only a few counts. Its target is unknown.

The TCR comes from a male donor in good health and CMV-seronegative. Specimen: PBMCs. The chain uses TRBV29-1 and TRBJ2-2; no firm D call. The CDR3 here is CSVGRYTGELFF. The CDR3 nucleotides read TGCAGCGTTGGCCGGTACACCGGGGAGCTGTTTTTT.